The subject of this entry is one TCR beta chain. The PCR ran on 60 Vbeta and 13 Jbeta primers. The assay was immunoSEQ multiplex PCR, and TCRdb's table has in-frame clones only and misses some. Of 95,000 to 150,000 clones in the sample, approximately 79% were seen once. This specimen comes from a study of cytomegalovirus exposure and HLA in healthy donors. CDR1 is GTSNPN and CDR2 is SVGIG in the germline V gene (reference sequence). V was trimmed by 4 bases and J by 6 bases, leaving 16 bases between them. The CDR3 loop spans 14 amino acids. This chain links TRBV30 with TRBJ2-1; D call uncertain. Input material: PBMCs. This TCR was recovered from a young man in good health and CMV-seronegative. The CDR3 loop is CAWNGVGRSNEQFF. DNA of the CDR3: TGTGCCTGGAACGGCGTAGGAAGGAGCAATGAGCAGTTCTTC.